The 17 T cell receptor beta chains below all came from one sample that was sequenced in a study of lymphopenia after photon versus proton radiotherapy (dated by TCRdb to about 2019). The library was made by the immunoSEQ multiplex PCR assay. Imported from immuneACCESS, the table was reduced by TCRdb to in-frame sequences with V and J called. These copies leave out some clones; in studies compared against another copy, an unresolved V gene accounts for under half, and the cause of the remainder is not known. The sample table contains 150,000 to 200,000 clones; only one count was recorded for approximately 90% of them. Around 5.1% of the sample goes to the ten largest clones. Sample: peripheral blood, taken from a patient treated with photon-based radiotherapy. Receptor source: a man in his forties or fifties with gastric cancer.

The rearrangement uses TRBV29-1 and TRBJ2-7, with 8 bases aligning to TRBD1. The CDR3 runs 13 residues. The germline gives CDR1 SQVTM, CDR2 ANQGSEA. V was pared by 4 bases and J by 5 bases, with 7 bases of the junction left unmatched. The DNA of the CDR3 is TGCAGCGTTGCCGGGACAGGCGCCGACGAGCAGTACTTC. Protein: CSVAGTGADEQYF.

The chain has TRBV28 and TRBJ2-3; the D gene is possibly TRBD1 (5 bases). Trimming cost V 5 bases and J 2 bases, with 14 bases left between them. The CDR3 extends over 15 amino acids. CDR1 is MDHEN, CDR2 SYDVKM, per germline. CDR3 nucleotide sequence: TGTGCCAGCAGTCCGACAGACCCCACCACAGATACGCAGTATTTT. As protein: CASSPTDPTTDTQYF.

This chain links TRBV19 with TRBJ2-1; D may correspond to TRBD1 or TRBD2 (5 bases each). The CDR3 runs 15 residues. Germline values: CDR1 LNHDA, CDR2 SQIVND (reference sequence). The germline V and J ends were trimmed by 4 bases and 2 bases, with 12 bases remaining between them. In nucleotides, the CDR3 is TGTGCCAGTAGTACGGGACGGATACCCTACAATGAGCAGTTCTTC. This sequence encodes CASSTGRIPYNEQFF.

The gene calls are TRBV9 and TRBJ1-5, with a possible D match to TRBD1 (5 bases). Germline assignment: CDR1 SGDLS and CDR2 YYNGEE. This CDR3 has 14 residues. Deletions cut 3 bases from V and 9 bases from J, with 16 bases between. The CDR3 sequence: CASSAAGRRGPQHF. In nucleotides, the CDR3 is TGTGCCAGCAGCGCCGCGGGACGGCGAGGGCCCCAGCATTTT.

This CDR3 is CSVVGTSNYEQYF. The CDR3 DNA is TGCAGCGTTGTGGGGACATCTAACTACGAGCAGTACTTC. V is TRBV29-1 and J is TRBJ2-7, with a tentative D call TRBD1 (6 bases). V was cut by 4 bases and J by 3 bases, with 13 bases left in between. This CDR3 comprises 13 residues. Germline values: CDR1 SQVTM, CDR2 ANQGSEA.

The rearrangement uses TRBV5-4 and TRBJ1-2, with D perhaps matching TRBD1 (5 bases). This CDR3 comprises 15 residues. Germline lookup yields CDR1 SGHNT and CDR2 YYREEE (reference sequence). V was pared by 4 bases and J by 5 bases, with 18 bases between. The CDR3 bases are TGTGCCAGCAGCCCCCAGACTCGGGGGGAATATGGCTACACCTTC. It translates to CASSPQTRGEYGYTF.

The chain is built from TRBV5-1 and TRBJ1-1; TRBD1 aligns across 8 bases. The CDR3 runs to 15 residues. The germline CDR1 and CDR2 sequences are SGHRS and YFSETQ. Trimming cost V 0 bases and J 5 bases; bases outside gene matches: 6. The CDR3 bases are TGCGCCAGCAGCTTGGGGACAGGGAAGAGAACTGAAGCTTTCTTT. Amino acids: CASSLGTGKRTEAFF.

V gene TRBV9 combines with J gene TRBJ2-5; D might be TRBD1 (5 bases). Germline CDR1 is SGDLS and CDR2 is YYNGEE. The CDR3 consists of 16 residues. Trimming took 0 bases from V and 4 from J, leaving 16 bases between them. The CDR3 loop reads CASSVGSLGRGETQYF. The CDR3 DNA reads as TGTGCCAGCAGCGTAGGTTCCCTGGGGCGTGGAGAGACCCAGTACTTC.

The CDR3 DNA reads TGTGCCAGCTCACCACCCGGGACAGCCGCGCCCATTCAGTACTTC. It specifies CASSPPGTAAPIQYF. The V call is TRBV18, the J call TRBJ2-4; 7 bases fit TRBD1. Germline lookup yields CDR1 KGHSH and CDR2 LQKENI. Unmatched junction bases numbered 8, after V lost 0 bases and J lost 9 bases. There are 15 residues in the CDR3. The full variable domain, its missing parts supplied by reference TRBV18 and TRBJ2-4, is NAGVMQNPRHLVRRRGQEARLRCSPMKGHSHVYWYRQLPEEGLKFMVYLQKENIIDESGMPKERFSAEFPKEGPSILRIQQVVRGDSAAYFCASSPPGTAAPIQYFGAGTRLSVL.

The gene calls are TRBV19 and TRBJ1-2; the match to TRBD1 covers 8 bases. J was trimmed by 3 bases and V by 5 bases; bases with no gene match: 2. This CDR3 comprises 13 residues. In germline, CDR1 is LNHDA, CDR2 SQIVND (reference sequence). The CDR3 protein is CASSQTGDYGYTF. The CDR3 nucleotides read TGTGCCAGTAGTCAGACAGGGGACTATGGCTACACCTTC.

V usage is TRBV5-5 and J usage is TRBJ2-1; 7 bases fit TRBD2. The CDR3 runs 15 residues. With V trimmed by 7 bases and J by 3 bases, 10 bases remained unmatched. Per germline, CDR1 SGHKS and CDR2 YYEKEE (reference sequence). The CDR3 bases are TGTGCCAGCGACCCTGTAGCGGGCGGCTACAATGAGCAGTTCTTC. Its protein is CASDPVAGGYNEQFF.

V usage is TRBV20-1 and J usage is TRBJ1-1, with no clear D. Per the germline V gene, CDR1 is DFQATT and CDR2 is SNEGSKA (reference sequence). The CDR3 is 11 residues long. Trimming stripped 1 base from V and 11 bases from J, with 11 bases between. CDR3 loop: CSARGDLDAFF. As DNA, the CDR3 is TGCAGTGCTAGAGGGGATTTAGACGCTTTCTTT.

The chain employs TRBV19 and TRBJ2-1; 7 nucleotides align to TRBD1. The junction had 7 bases not matched to a gene; V was cut back by 5 bases and J by 9 bases. The germline gives CDR1 LNHDA, CDR2 SQIVND (reference sequence). CDR3 length: 13 residues. The CDR3 DNA follows: TGTGCCAGTAGTGTTTACTCAGGGGGTGAGCAGTTCTTC. Its translation is CASSVYSGGEQFF.

This chain links TRBV27 with TRBJ2-3; D is undetermined. CDR1 and CDR2 (germline): MNHEY, SMNVEV (reference sequence). The length of the CDR3 is 11 residues. Trimming removed 8 bases at V and 2 bases at J, with 5 bases between. CDR3 loop: CASRFTDTQYF. The DNA for the CDR3 is TGTGCCAGCCGATTCACAGATACGCAGTATTTT.

This clone was recorded only once. The gene calls are TRBV9 and TRBJ2-7; no clear D gene. The CDR3 spans 14 residues. Trimming pared 2 bases from V and 3 bases from J, leaving 12 bases between. The germline V gene encodes CDR1 SGDLS and CDR2 YYNGEE. CDR3: CASSVHSGVYEQYF. CDR3 DNA: TGTGCCAGCAGCGTCCATAGTGGAGTCTACGAGCAGTACTTC.

The genes are TRBV5-1 and TRBJ2-1; TRBD2 is a possible D gene (6 bases). CDR3 size: 15 residues. V lost 1 base and J 5 bases, leaving 13 bases between the germline ends. Germline CDR1 reads SGHRS; CDR2 reads YFSETQ. The CDR3 region has the DNA TGCGCCAGCAGCTTGCGGCTAGCGAGAGACAATGAGCAGTTCTTC. Translated: CASSLRLARDNEQFF.

This clone came up once. The chain links TRBV7-8 to TRBJ1-2; 11 bases line up with TRBD1. Germline loops: CDR1 SGHVS, CDR2 FQNEAQ. The junction had 3 bases not matched to a gene; V was cut back by 4 bases and J by 2 bases. The CDR3 covers 15 residues. The CDR3 loop is CASSSGQGANYGYTF. The CDR3 DNA follows: TGTGCCAGCAGCTCCGGACAGGGGGCCAACTATGGCTACACCTTC.